This T cell receptor beta chain was recorded in a study of shared clonotypes between healthy human individuals. Study results and caveats: Owing to a small donor count, the genetic and exposure-history diversity represented was limited.

The test was conducted at deep level. The data were produced by immunoSEQ multiplex PCR, yet TCRdb's version contains in-frame clones alone and is incomplete. The sample includes almost 700,000 clones, just over 90% seen only once; the top ten take more than 20%. About this clone: Its antigen is not known. Other nucleotide sequences in the sample specify the same CDR3.

This CDR3 region has 14 residues. Trimming took 4 bases from V and 8 from J; bases not matched to a gene: 8. CDR1 SEHNR and CDR2 FQNEAQ come from the germline V gene (reference sequence). Naive CD8 cells lacked CD45RO and underwent positive selection for CCR7, leaving out terminally differentiated effector memory CD45RA+ cells. The source is a man aged 25 to 40 in good health. Sequencing input: naive CD8+ T cells sorted from blood. The chain joins TRBV7-9 to TRBJ1-2; 9 bases fit TRBD1. The CDR3 DNA reads TGTGCCAGCAGCTCCTCCGGGACAGGGTACGGCTACACCTTC. Protein sequence: CASSSSGTGYGYTF. The full variable domain, with the rest looked up from reference TRBV7-9 and TRBJ1-2, is DTGVSQNPRHKITKRGQNVTFRCDPISEHNRLYWYRQTLGQGPEFLTYFQNEAQLEKSRLLSDRFSAERPKGSFSTLEIQRTEQGDSAMYLCASSSSGTGYGYTFGSGTRLTVV.